This TCR beta chain appears in the sequencing data of a study of T-cell reconstitution after alpha-beta-depleted transplantation in children. The CDR3 has 13 amino acids. V shed 11 bases, J shed 5 bases, and the junction held 8 bases outside the gene matches. Germline V gene sequence: CDR1 SNHLY, CDR2 FYNNEI. TCRbeta library preparation incorporated unique molecular identifiers. TCRdb redid the calling of the PCR reads with MiXCR, one entry per CDR3 protein. The sample lists hundreds of thousands of distinct CDR3 sequences; about 25% were seen once. With respect to this clonotype: The antigen is undetermined.

Study-wide findings and caveats: Several hundred expanded graft clones reportedly supplied alpha-beta T cells about two months after transplant. By one year post-transplant, T-cell counts and diversity largely arose from T cells that were newly produced. Where some patients showed high TCRbeta diversity at day 60, it came from recipient T cells and thymic progenitors that had survived.

The V call is TRBV2, the J call TRBJ2-3; 9 positions match TRBD2. The source material was PBMCs, sampled before TCRalphabeta/CD19-depleted stem cell transplant. The TCR originated in a girl between 2 and 10 years old with Fanconi anemia, due to receive a stem cell transplant. CDR3 protein: CASPGLAIDTQYF. CDR3 sequence (DNA): TGTGCCTCCCCGGGACTAGCAATAGATACGCAGTATTTT. Full variable domain (outside the CDR3, taken from reference TRBV2 and TRBJ2-3): EPEVTQTPSHQVTQMGQEVILRCVPISNHLYFYWYRQILGQKVEFLVSFYNNEISEKSEIFDDQFSVERPDGSNFTLKIRSTKLEDSAMYFCASPGLAIDTQYFGPGTRLTVL.